The rows below give T cell receptor beta chains drawn from one sample of a study of shared clonotypes between healthy human individuals. Generated by immunoSEQ multiplex PCR, the TCRdb table keeps only in-frame clones and is missing some. Of some 500,000 clones detected, 90% to 96% appear once; the ten largest clones hold roughly 0.06%. Input material: naive CD4+ T cells sorted from blood. These receptor sequences come from a woman aged 25 to 39 in good health. Each CDR3 is given with its conserved first and last residue. The order of the fields is V gene, clone size, D gene, J gene, CDR3 protein, CDR3 DNA. D genes are given only for firm matches. Size is omitted from some rows. Given values are once, few, many or a class for expanded clones.

TRBV19	-	TRBD2	TRBJ2-1	CASSISASGSNEQFF	TGTGCCAGTAGTATATCGGCTAGCGGGAGCAATGAGCAGTTCTTC
TRBV5-4	-	TRBD1	TRBJ2-3	CASSFRGQSTDTQYF	TGTGCCAGCAGCTTCCGGGGACAGAGCACAGATACGCAGTATTTT
TRBV10-3	-	-	TRBJ2-7	CAISRDRAYEQYF	TGTGCCATCTCCCGGGACCGTGCCTACGAGCAGTACTTC
TRBV7-2	-	-	TRBJ1-1	CASSLDAATYRAFF	TGTGCCAGCAGCTTAGATGCAGCTACTTATCGGGCTTTCTTT
TRBV19	-	-	TRBJ2-3	CASSFSTRTDTQYF	TGTGCCAGTAGTTTTAGTACTCGCACAGATACGCAGTATTTT
TRBV18	-	-	TRBJ2-2	CASSPRGSNTGELFF	TGTGCCAGCTCACCACGGGGGTCGAACACCGGGGAGCTGTTTTTT
TRBV28	-	-	TRBJ1-2	CASSLIVGNGYTF	TGTGCCAGCAGCCTTATCGTAGGGAATGGCTACACCTTC
TRBV18	-	TRBD1	TRBJ1-3	CASSPPERQGARSSGNTIYF	TGTGCCAGCTCACCACCCGAACGACAGGGGGCGAGAAGCTCTGGAAACACCATATATTTT
TRBV14	-	-	TRBJ2-7	CASSRGVLSSYEQYF	TGTGCCAGCAGCCGCGGGGTCTTGAGCTCCTACGAGCAGTACTTC
TRBV5-1	-	TRBD1	TRBJ1-1	CASSPGTGGPEAFF	TGCGCCAGCAGCCCCGGGACAGGGGGACCTGAAGCTTTCTTT
TRBV11-2	-	TRBD2	TRBJ2-7	CASSRIAGASYEQYF	TGTGCCAGCAGCCGGATAGCGGGAGCCTCCTACGAGCAGTACTTC
TRBV10-3	once	-	TRBJ2-5	CAISESGGWETQYF	TGTGCCATCAGTGAGTCGGGGGGATGGGAGACCCAGTACTTC
TRBV11-2	-	-	TRBJ1-1	CASAGGVSSEAFF	TGTGCCAGCGCTGGTGGGGTCTCGTCTGAAGCTTTCTTT
TRBV29-1	-	TRBD2	TRBJ2-7	CSVWGTSGSSYEQYF	TGCAGCGTGTGGGGGACTAGCGGGAGCTCCTACGAGCAGTACTTC
TRBV5-1	-	-	TRBJ1-5	CASSARGETPQHF	TGCGCCAGCAGCGCGAGAGGGGAGACGCCCCAGCATTTT
TRBV7-9	once	-	TRBJ2-3	CASSLVGRDTDTQYF	TGTGCCAGCAGCTTAGTGGGTCGGGACACAGATACGCAGTATTTT
TRBV18	-	-	TRBJ2-5	CASSPPGRTQETQYF	TGTGCCAGCTCACCACCGGGACGGACACAAGAGACCCAGTACTTC
TRBV10-3	-	-	TRBJ1-2	CAIRGGRGYTF	TGTGCCATCAGAGGGGGGAGAGGCTACACCTTC
TRBV2	-	-	TRBJ2-7	CASSAVYEQYF	TGTGCCAGCAGTGCCGTCTACGAGCAGTACTTC
TRBV6-4	-	TRBD2	TRBJ2-5	CASSATSGGETQYF	TGTGCCAGCAGCGCGACTAGCGGGGGAGAGACCCAGTACTTC
TRBV5-1	-	TRBD1	TRBJ2-7	CASSLATGVQGEQYF	TGCGCCAGCAGCCTAGCGACAGGGGTACAGGGGGAGCAGTACTTC
TRBV14	-	-	TRBJ1-1	CASSQDWGSLNTEAFF	TGTGCCAGCAGCCAAGATTGGGGCAGCTTGAACACTGAAGCTTTCTTT
TRBV7-9	-	-	TRBJ1-4	CASSPLRQGGYEKLFF	TGTGCCAGCAGCCCCCTGAGGCAGGGTGGGTACGAAAAACTGTTTTTT
TRBV10-3	-	TRBD2	TRBJ2-1	CAIRPGGEQYNEQFF	TGTGCCATCAGACCTGGGGGGGAACAATACAATGAGCAGTTCTTC
TRBV28	-	-	TRBJ1-1	CASSLARNGGEAFF	TGTGCCAGCAGTTTGGCAAGGAACGGCGGGGAAGCTTTCTTT
TRBV6-1	-	-	TRBJ2-1	CASSEVRGQFF	TGTGCCAGCAGTGAAGTTAGGGGGCAGTTCTTC
TRBV6-4	-	TRBD1	TRBJ2-3	CASSPRDRVTDTQYF	TGTGCCAGCAGCCCCCGGGACAGGGTCACAGATACGCAGTATTTT
TRBV29-1	-	TRBD2	TRBJ2-7	CSVALAGVYEQYF	TGCAGCGTTGCTCTAGCGGGAGTGTACGAGCAGTACTTC
TRBV28	-	-	TRBJ2-1	CASSAHGGASDEQFF	TGTGCCAGCAGTGCCCACGGGGGCGCGAGCGATGAGCAGTTCTTC
TRBV20-1	-	-	TRBJ2-7	CSARDPAEQYF	TGCAGTGCTAGAGATCCCGCCGAGCAGTACTTC
TRBV10-3	-	-	TRBJ1-4	CAISPRGGGSAELFF	TGTGCCATCAGCCCTCGAGGGGGGGGCTCGGCGGAACTGTTTTTT
TRBV6-1	-	TRBD1	TRBJ1-2	CASSPGQGRGYTF	TGTGCCAGCAGCCCGGGACAGGGTAGAGGCTACACCTTC
TRBV18	-	TRBD1	TRBJ1-1	CASSPNSGQANTEAFF	TGTGCCAGCTCACCGAATTCGGGACAGGCTAACACTGAAGCTTTCTTT
TRBV7-6	-	-	TRBJ1-1	CASSLHQGTGNEAFF	TGTGCCAGCAGCTTACATCAGGGTACAGGGAATGAAGCTTTCTTT
TRBV28	-	-	TRBJ1-1	CASSLRGITEAFF	TGTGCCAGCAGTTTAAGGGGAATCACTGAAGCTTTCTTT
TRBV29-1	-	-	TRBJ2-3	CSVARVRTDTQYF	TGCAGCGTTGCCAGGGTTCGTACAGATACGCAGTATTTT
TRBV7-2	-	TRBD2	TRBJ2-7	CASSSLAGGGSEQYF	TGTGCCAGCAGCTCCCTAGCGGGAGGGGGATCCGAGCAGTACTTC
TRBV29-1	once	TRBD2	TRBJ2-3	CSVGLAGVVTDTQYF	TGCAGCGTTGGATTAGCGGGAGTAGTTACAGATACGCAGTATTTT
TRBV7-3	-	TRBD1	TRBJ1-4	CASSPGTGNEKLFF	TGTGCCAGCAGCCCCGGGACAGGGAACGAAAAACTGTTTTTT
TRBV6-4	-	TRBD2	TRBJ2-1	CASSEKPSSGLYNEQFF	TGTGCCAGCAGTGAAAAACCTTCTAGCGGGTTATACAATGAGCAGTTCTTC
TRBV4-1	-	TRBD2	TRBJ2-7	CASSQLTSGLTSYEQYF	TGCGCCAGCAGCCAACTAACTAGCGGGCTTACCTCCTACGAGCAGTACTTC
TRBV5-3	-	TRBD2	TRBJ2-3	CARSFRLAGDPDTQYF	TGTGCCAGAAGCTTTCGTCTAGCGGGAGATCCAGATACGCAGTATTTT
TRBV19	-	-	TRBJ1-5	CASSTSRRETNQPQHF	TGTGCCAGTAGTACGTCCCGGCGAGAGACCAATCAGCCCCAGCATTTT
TRBV6-5	-	TRBD2	TRBJ2-1	CASTPGLAGYNEQFF	TGTGCCAGCACCCCAGGACTAGCGGGATACAATGAGCAGTTCTTC
TRBV28	-	-	TRBJ2-7	CASSHRASVEQYF	TGTGCCAGCAGTCACCGGGCTAGCGTCGAGCAGTACTTC
TRBV19	-	-	TRBJ1-2	CASSIDGGYTF	TGTGCCAGTAGTATTGACGGTGGCTACACCTTC
TRBV19	-	TRBD2	TRBJ2-7	CASSPLSGRGPHEQYF	TGTGCCAGTAGTCCACTAAGCGGGAGGGGCCCCCACGAGCAGTACTTC
TRBV18	-	TRBD1	TRBJ2-2	CASSETGTANTGELFF	TGTGCCAGCTCAGAGACCGGGACAGCGAACACCGGGGAGCTGTTTTTT
TRBV7-4	-	TRBD1	TRBJ2-2	CASSLAGQGRVGTGELFF	TGTGCCAGCAGCTTAGCAGGACAGGGACGCGTAGGGACCGGGGAGCTGTTTTTT
TRBV19	-	-	TRBJ1-1	CASSSAGNTEAFF	TGTGCCAGTAGTTCGGCAGGGAACACTGAAGCTTTCTTT
TRBV19	-	TRBD2	TRBJ2-1	CASRGGYSYNEQFF	TGTGCCAGTAGGGGGGGGTACTCCTACAATGAGCAGTTCTTC
TRBV7-9	-	-	TRBJ1-1	CASSRAGNTEAFF	TGTGCCAGCAGCCGGGCCGGAAACACTGAAGCTTTCTTT
TRBV9	-	TRBD2	TRBJ2-1	CASSPRTGLAGDNEQFF	TGTGCCAGCAGCCCACGAACGGGACTAGCGGGAGATAATGAGCAGTTCTTC
TRBV7-9	-	-	TRBJ2-7	CASSFGQPTYEQYF	TGTGCCAGCAGCTTTGGACAGCCCACCTACGAGCAGTACTTC
TRBV27	-	TRBD2	TRBJ2-3	CASSLDLPLAGVRDTQYF	TGTGCCAGCAGTCTCGACCTTCCCCTAGCGGGAGTCAGAGATACGCAGTATTTT
TRBV19	-	TRBD2	TRBJ2-7	CASSIPKTSGRAYEQYF	TGTGCCAGTAGTATCCCAAAGACTAGCGGGAGGGCATACGAGCAGTACTTC
TRBV5-4	once	-	TRBJ1-2	CASSLGQDNYGYTF	TGTGCCAGCAGCTTGGGACAGGATAACTATGGCTACACCTTC
TRBV5-8	-	TRBD1	TRBJ1-2	CASSTWTGNGYTF	TGTGCCAGCAGCACCTGGACAGGGAACGGCTACACCTTC
TRBV19	-	-	TRBJ2-3	CASSSQGGTDTQYF	TGTGCCAGTAGTTCTCAGGGTGGGACAGATACGCAGTATTTT
TRBV11-2	-	TRBD2	TRBJ2-1	CASSPRAGLNNEQFF	TGTGCCAGCAGCCCCAGAGCGGGGCTGAACAATGAGCAGTTCTTC